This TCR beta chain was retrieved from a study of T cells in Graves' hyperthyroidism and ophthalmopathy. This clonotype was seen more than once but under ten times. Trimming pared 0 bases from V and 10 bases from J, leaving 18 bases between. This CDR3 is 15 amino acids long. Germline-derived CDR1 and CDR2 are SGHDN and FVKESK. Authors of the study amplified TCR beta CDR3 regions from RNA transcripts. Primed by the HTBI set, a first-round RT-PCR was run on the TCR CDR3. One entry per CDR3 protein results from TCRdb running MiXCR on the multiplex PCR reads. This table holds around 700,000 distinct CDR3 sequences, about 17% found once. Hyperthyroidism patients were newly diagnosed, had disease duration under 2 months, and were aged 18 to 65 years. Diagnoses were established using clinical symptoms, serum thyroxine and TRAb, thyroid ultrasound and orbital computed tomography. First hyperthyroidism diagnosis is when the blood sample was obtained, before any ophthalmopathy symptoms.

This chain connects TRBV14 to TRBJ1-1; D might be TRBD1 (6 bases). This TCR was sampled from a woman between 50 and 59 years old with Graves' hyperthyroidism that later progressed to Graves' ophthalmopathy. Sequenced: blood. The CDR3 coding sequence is TGTGCCAGCAGCCAAGAAGCTGGAGGGGGAAGTGTAGCTTTCTTT. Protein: CASSQEAGGGSVAFF.